This T cell receptor (beta chain) was sequenced in a study of long-term antiretroviral therapy in people with HIV. Study observations and caveats: Documentation of ART adherence, viral resistance or therapy changes was absent.

Each donor had at least one pre-ART and at least two post-ART PBMC samples. Comments on this clone: Its antigen is as yet unknown.

Germline lookup yields CDR1 GTSNPN and CDR2 SVGIG (reference sequence). Trimming removed 3 bases at V and 6 bases at J, with 10 bases between. This CDR3 spans 12 amino acids. This was the immunoSEQ v3.0 assay at survey level. Sequencing was performed with immunoSEQ multiplex PCR; in TCRdb, only in-frame clones are kept and a portion is missing. The sample yields 24,000 or so clones, around three quarters seen once. The specimen comprised unsorted PBMCs, sampled 1.2 years after starting antiretroviral therapy. The rearrangement uses TRBV30 and TRBJ2-3; TRBD1 is a possible D gene (6 bases). This clonotype was obtained from a woman in her thirties or forties with HIV. The CDR3 reads CAWSQRGDTQYF. The CDR3 bases are TGTGCCTGGAGCCAAAGGGGGGATACGCAGTATTTT.